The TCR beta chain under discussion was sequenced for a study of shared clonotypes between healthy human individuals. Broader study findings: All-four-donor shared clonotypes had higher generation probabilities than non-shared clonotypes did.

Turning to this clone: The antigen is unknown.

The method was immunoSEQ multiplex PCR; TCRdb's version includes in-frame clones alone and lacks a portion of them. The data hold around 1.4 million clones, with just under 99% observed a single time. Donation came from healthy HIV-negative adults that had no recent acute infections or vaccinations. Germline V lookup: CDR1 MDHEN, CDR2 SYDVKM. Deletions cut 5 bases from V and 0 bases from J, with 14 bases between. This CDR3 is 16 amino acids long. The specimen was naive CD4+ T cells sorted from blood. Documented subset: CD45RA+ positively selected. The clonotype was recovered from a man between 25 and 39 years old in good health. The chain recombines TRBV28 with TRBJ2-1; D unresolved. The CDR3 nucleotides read TGTGCCAGCAGTATTCTTAGCTTCCACTCCTACAATGAGCAGTTCTTC. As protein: CASSILSFHSYNEQFF.